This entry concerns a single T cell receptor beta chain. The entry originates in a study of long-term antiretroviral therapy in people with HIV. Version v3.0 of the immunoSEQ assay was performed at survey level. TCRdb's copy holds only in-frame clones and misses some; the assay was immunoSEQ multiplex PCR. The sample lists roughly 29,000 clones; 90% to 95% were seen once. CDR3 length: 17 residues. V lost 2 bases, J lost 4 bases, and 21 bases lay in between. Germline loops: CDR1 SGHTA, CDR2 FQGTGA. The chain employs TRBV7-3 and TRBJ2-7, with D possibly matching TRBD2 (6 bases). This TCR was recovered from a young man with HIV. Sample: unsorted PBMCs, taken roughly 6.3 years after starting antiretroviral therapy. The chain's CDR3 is CASSLASSGTSRYEQYF. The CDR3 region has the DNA TGTGCCAGCAGCTTAGCGTCGAGTGGGACTTCTCGGTACGAGCAGTACTTC.